The 4 T cell receptor beta chains listed next were all sequenced from one sample in a study of T cell responses to AZD1222 COVID-19 vaccine. Libraries were prepared by immunoSEQ multiplex PCR; TCRdb keeps only in-frame clonotypes and omits some of them. The sample consists of tens of thousands of clones, about 89% of them appearing once. The specimen was peripheral blood, collected 28 days after the second AZD1222 dose. Receptor source: an adult who received the AZD1222 COVID-19 vaccine.

This clone showed up just once. The V call is TRBV7-7, the J call TRBJ2-3; 10 bases line up with TRBD2. The CDR3 length is 15 residues. Trimming cost V 3 bases and J 1 base; bases outside gene matches: 1. The germline V gene encodes CDR1 SSHAT and CDR2 FNYEAQ (reference sequence). CDR3 protein: CASSFTSGGTDTQYF. The CDR3 coding sequence is TGTGCCAGCAGCTTTACTAGCGGGGGCACAGATACGCAGTATTTT.

The chain has TRBV10-2 and TRBJ1-1; D uncertain. Trimming cost V 5 bases and J 2 bases, with 9 bases left between them. Germline lookup yields CDR1 WSHSY and CDR2 SAAADI. This CDR3 spans 13 amino acids. CDR3 bases: TGCGCCAGCAGTAGGACTTCCAACACTGAAGCTTTCTTT. As protein: CASSRTSNTEAFF.

The V call is TRBV10-1, the J call TRBJ2-5; D is undetermined. V dropped 3 bases and J dropped 4 bases, with 9 bases sitting between them. The length of the CDR3 is 13 residues. Germline CDR1 is WNHNN and CDR2 is SYGVQD (reference sequence). CDR3 nucleotide sequence: TGCGCCAGCAGTGACTACCCTCGAGAGACCCAGTACTTC. This sequence encodes CASSDYPRETQYF.

The chain has TRBV6-1 and TRBJ1-2, with TRBD1 matching 7 bases. The trim removed 5 bases at V and 7 bases at J, leaving 7 bases unmatched. CDR3 length: 13 amino acids. Germline CDR1 and CDR2: MNHNS and SASEGT. CDR3 sequence (DNA): TGTGCCAGCAGTTTACGACAGGGAGGTGGCTACACCTTC. Its protein product is CASSLRQGGGYTF.